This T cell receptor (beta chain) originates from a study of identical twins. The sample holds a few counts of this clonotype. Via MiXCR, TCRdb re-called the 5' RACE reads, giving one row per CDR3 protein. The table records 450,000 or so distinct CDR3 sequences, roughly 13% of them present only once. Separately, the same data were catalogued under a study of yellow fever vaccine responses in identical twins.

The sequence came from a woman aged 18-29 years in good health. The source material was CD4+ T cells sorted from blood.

CDR3 bases: TGTGCCAGCAGTTCCGCGGGGAGTGGGGGGGCGATTGAGCAGTTCTTC. It yields the protein CASSSAGSGGAIEQFF. The chain employs TRBV7-3 and TRBJ2-1; possible D gene TRBD2, 7 bases. CDR1 and CDR2 from the germline V gene are SGHTA and FQGTGA. The CDR3 is 16 amino acids. Deletions cut 6 bases from V and 9 bases from J, with 24 bases between.